This T cell receptor (beta chain) was observed in a study of T cell repertoires in cytomegalovirus infection (dated by TCRdb to between 2019 and 2020). For context, the study as a whole: Peptide stimulations targeted recently identified HLA-C-restricted CMV epitopes, whose presentation resists viral immunomodulation, together with well-studied HLA-B-restricted epitopes. Donor HLA type was relevant to the analysis, because carriage of CMV infection together with the matching HLA type was indicated by public TCR beta signatures. General findings and caveats noted by the study authors: In the ex vivo response, HLA-C-restricted CMV-specific TCR beta clonotypes were dominant, and in two of eight donors the single most frequent clonotype came from this HLA-C-restricted group. Carriers of CMV infection plus the relevant HLA type were discriminated by the cumulative frequency of public TCR beta family members in the study cohort and in an independent roughly 370-donor cohort.

In light of the paper, this sample's treatment or condition label describes: in vitro stimulation with specific CMV peptide epitopes to enrich CMV-specific T cells. Instrument on record: Illumina HiSeq 1500. TCRdb handled the public reads itself, with Q25 trimming in fastp and clone calling in MiXCR, and kept productive beta chains. Under each unique CDR3 protein, matching rows form one entry showing the most common genes and DNA. The sample table contains hundreds of thousands of distinct CDR3 sequences; only one count was recorded for 32% of them. In total, the top ten clones hold around an eighth of the sample. Taken from cysteine to phenylalanine, the CDR3 has 17 residues. Here the CDR3 DNA is all that survives: 51 bases in frame from base 1. For CDR1 and CDR2, the germline V gene lists MNHEY and SVGAGI. Trimming takes 4 bases off V and 8 bases off J; junction bases not matched to a gene: 18. Ten or more counts support this clonotype. Its antigen has not been determined. Base qualities are missing; no much larger clone stands one base away.

This specimen was cultured CD8+ T cells from PBMCs, taken from culture after CMV antigen stimulation. The receptor chain draws on TRBV6-5 and TRBJ1-2, with TRBD1 identical over 8 junction bases. The sequence derives from a human donor in good health (CMV status not recorded). Some clones in this sample may be carry-over from other donors' samples. The DNA sequence is given as TGTGCCAGCAGTTCCCCCGGGGGACAGGAGGAGTTTGGGGGCTACACCTTC. Its protein product is CASSSPGGQEEFGGYTF.